The source of this TCR beta chain is a study of blood T cells in healthy people across ages. This CDR3 region has 17 residues. The germline V gene has CDR1 SGHKS and CDR2 YYEKEE (reference sequence). Trimming took 0 bases from V and 9 from J; bases not matched to a gene: 13. A second roughly 7 to 12 cycle PCR used barcoded and J-beta primers. TCRdb processed the 5' RACE reads anew with MiXCR; each CDR3 protein has one entry. The sample contains about a million distinct CDR3 sequences, under 40% of which appear only once. Study-wide points: The unsorted PBMCs prevented any conclusive comparison of naive versus antigen-experienced cells.

The table lists this clonotype with a few counts. Its antigen is currently unknown. Whenever a sample was processed, at least 6 million PBMCs were isolated. Per sample, no less than 5 micrograms of total RNA were extracted. The material sequenced was blood. This sequence originates from a man aged 18 to 29 in good health. This chain joins TRBV5-5 and TRBJ2-1, with 9 bases fitting TRBD1. Here the CDR3 DNA reads TGTGCCAGCAGCTTGGTCCTCCGATGGGACAGGGTAGGTGAGCAGTTCTTC. Amino acid sequence: CASSLVLRWDRVGEQFF.